Each of the 23 T cell receptor beta chains below was sequenced from the same sample in a study of T-cell reconstitution after alpha-beta-depleted transplantation in children. The authors prepared the TCRbeta library with unique molecular identifiers. MiXCR, run by TCRdb on the PCR reads, gives a single entry per CDR3 protein. Here the sample spans about 200,000 distinct CDR3 sequences, about 14% being singletons. Specimen: PBMCs from the stem cell graft donor, collected from the stem cell graft. These receptors were collected from a human donor who donated a stem cell graft to a child with acute lymphoblastic leukemia.

This clonotype showed up many times. This rearrangement joins TRBV10-3 to TRBJ2-7, with 12 bases lining up with TRBD2. Trimming cost V 10 bases and J 10 bases; bases outside gene matches: 5. Germline V gives CDR1 ENHRY, CDR2 SYGVKD. This CDR3 has 11 residues. The CDR3, as DNA: TGTGCCACCGGGACTAGCGGGCCCCAGTACTTC. As protein: CATGTSGPQYF.

This clonotype was found many times. The chain links TRBV12-3 or TRBV12-4 to TRBJ1-6, with TRBD1 matching over 8 bases. The J segment lost 10 bases and the V segment lost 6 bases, leaving 8 bases of the junction unmatched. The CDR3 runs 14 residues. The CDR3, as DNA: TGTGCCAGCAGCCTGACAGGGGTAGGGTCACCCCTCCACTTT. Its translation: CASSLTGVGSPLHF.

This clonotype has at least ten counts. The rearrangement links TRBV20-1 to TRBJ2-6; 8 positions agree with TRBD1. Germline CDR1 and CDR2: DFQATT and SNEGSKA (reference sequence). Germline trimming cut 3 bases from V and 1 base from J; bases unmatched to any gene: 11. The CDR3 runs 18 residues. CDR3 sequence reads: CSASRGHFQTSGANVLTF. The CDR3 DNA follows: TGCAGTGCTAGCAGGGGGCACTTCCAAACATCTGGGGCCAACGTCCTGACTTTC.

This clonotype occurred many times. The chain recombines TRBV6-1 with TRBJ1-5; D unresolved. Germline loops: CDR1 MNHNS, CDR2 SASEGT. Trimming took off 6 bases at V and 0 bases at J, with 6 bases between the two ends. This CDR3 is 13 amino acids long. The CDR3 here is CASRQYSNQPQHF. CDR3 DNA sequence: TGTGCCAGCAGGCAATATAGCAATCAGCCCCAGCATTTT.

This clonotype appeared many times. V and J are TRBV5-1 and TRBJ2-1, with unresolved D. V lost 2 bases and J 0 bases, leaving 9 bases between the germline ends. Germline V lookup: CDR1 SGHRS, CDR2 YFSETQ. The CDR3 covers 15 residues. The CDR3 region is CASSFDSYSYNEQFF. The CDR3 DNA follows: TGCGCCAGCAGCTTTGACTCTTACTCCTACAATGAGCAGTTCTTC.

This clonotype was observed a handful of times. This CDR3 is CASSQSLLAGGTTDTQYF. The CDR3 DNA reads TGTGCCAGCAGCCAATCTCTTCTAGCGGGAGGTACCACAGATACGCAGTATTTT. The V gene is TRBV3-1, the J gene TRBJ2-3; 11 bases line up with TRBD2. The CDR3 is made up of 18 amino acids. J was trimmed by 2 bases and V by 2 bases; bases with no gene match: 9. Germline V gene data show CDR1 as LGHDT and CDR2 as YNNKEL (reference sequence).

Notes on this clonotype: A much larger clone is a single base away; this may be a read error. The chain combines TRBV12-3 or TRBV12-4 with TRBJ1-1; D perhaps matches TRBD1 (6 bases). The CDR3 is made up of 16 amino acids. V was clipped by 4 bases and J by 4 bases, with 19 bases between them. CDR3: CASSSIGGGKSTEAFF. CDR3 in DNA: TGTGCCAGCAGTTCGATAGGGGGGGGCAAGAGCACTGAAGCTTTCTTT.

This clonotype was picked up a small number of times. This chain connects TRBV7-9 to TRBJ2-1, with TRBD1 as a possible D gene (5 bases). The CDR3 runs 16 residues. V gave up 1 base and J gave up 4 bases, with 14 bases separating them. Germline values: CDR1 SEHNR, CDR2 FQNEAQ (reference sequence). CDR3: CASSLGRQGLYNEQFF. CDR3 DNA sequence: TGTGCCAGCAGCTTAGGAAGGCAGGGTCTTTACAATGAGCAGTTCTTC.

This clonotype was seen at least ten times. The rearrangement links TRBV12-3 or TRBV12-4 to TRBJ2-3; D might be TRBD1 (5 bases). The CDR3 runs to 12 residues. Trimming shortened V by 6 bases and J by 11 bases, and 15 bases separated the two germline ends. The CDR3 DNA reads as TGTGCCAGCAGCCGAGGACAAGTGGGGCAGTATTTT. It is translated as CASSRGQVGQYF.

This clonotype was seen at least ten times. The chain carries TRBV5-1 and TRBJ2-1; 9 bases map to TRBD1. Trimming cost V 7 bases and J 6 bases; bases outside gene matches: 11. The CDR3 covers 15 residues. CDR1 and CDR2 (germline): SGHRS, YFSETQ. The CDR3 bases are TGCGCCAGCCTACAGGGGGCAGGTGACGGCAATGAGCAGTTCTTC. This encodes CASLQGAGDGNEQFF.

This clonotype was observed many times. The genes are TRBV11-3 and TRBJ2-1; no firm D call. The CDR3 length is 12 residues. Germline lookup yields CDR1 SGHNT and CDR2 YENEEA. V was cut by 5 bases and J by 7 bases, with 9 bases left in between. The CDR3 region is CASSRTQNEQFF. CDR3 nucleotide sequence: TGTGCCAGCAGCCGTACTCAAAATGAGCAGTTCTTC.

In this sample, this clonotype turned up many times. V gene TRBV5-1 combines with J gene TRBJ1-4; no definite D call. In germline, CDR1 is SGHRS, CDR2 YFSETQ. V was cut by 1 base and J by 6 bases, with 16 bases left in between. This CDR3 is built from 16 residues. CDR3 DNA: TGCGCCAGCAGCTTGCCCGGAGGACGGGCCGATGAAAAACTGTTTTTT. Translation: CASSLPGGRADEKLFF. The full variable domain, with the rest looked up from reference TRBV5-1 and TRBJ1-4, is KAGVTQTPRYLIKTRGQQVTLSCSPISGHRSVSWYQQTPGQGLQFLFEYFSETQRNKGNFPGRFSGRQFSNSRSEMNVSTLELGDSALYLCASSLPGGRADEKLFFGSGTQLSVL.

The chain links TRBV7-9 to TRBJ1-5; unclear D gene. Trimming removed 5 bases at V and 4 bases at J, with 9 bases between. CDR3 length: 13 residues. Germline-derived CDR1 and CDR2 are SEHNR and FQNEAQ (reference sequence). The CDR3 nucleotides are TGTGCCAGCAGCCCCGGCCAAAATCAGCCCCAGCATTTT. Its protein product is CASSPGQNQPQHF.

This clonotype appeared many times. The CDR3 coding sequence is TGTGCCAGCAGCTCCGGGACAGACTCGAGCAATCAGCCCCAGCATTTT. It translates to CASSSGTDSSNQPQHF. This chain connects TRBV12-3 or TRBV12-4 to TRBJ1-5; 7 positions match TRBD1. After removal of 6 bases from V and 1 base from J, the junction contained 9 bases not matched to a gene. The CDR3 loop spans 16 amino acids.

This clonotype was seen repeatedly, ten times or more. The rearrangement links TRBV12-3 or TRBV12-4 to TRBJ1-1; no definite D call. The germline V and J ends were trimmed by 6 bases and 11 bases, with 16 bases remaining between them. The CDR3 totals 12 residues. The CDR3 region has the DNA TGTGCCAGCAGGACCGGGAGTTATGGGGCTTTCTTT. Protein: CASRTGSYGAFF.

This clonotype was seen repeatedly, ten times or more. This sequence joins TRBV25-1 and TRBJ1-2, with 9 bases identical to TRBD1. CDR3 length: 15 amino acids. Trimming cost V 2 bases and J 8 bases; bases outside gene matches: 9. The germline V gene encodes CDR1 MGHDK and CDR2 SYGVNS. The CDR3 protein is CASSESGTGTSGYTF. The CDR3 nucleotides are TGTGCCAGCAGTGAAAGCGGGACAGGGACAAGCGGCTACACCTTC.

This clonotype was seen at least ten times. This chain links TRBV3-1 with TRBJ1-1; D may be TRBD1 (6 bases). V shed 4 bases and J shed 4 bases, with 13 bases lying between them. Germline CDR1 LGHDT, CDR2 YNNKEL (reference sequence). This CDR3 contains 14 residues. The CDR3 sequence is CASSRNRVGTEAFF. The CDR3 DNA follows: TGTGCCAGCAGCCGTAACAGGGTGGGCACTGAAGCTTTCTTT.

The table lists this clonotype with many counts. The rearrangement links TRBV29-1 to TRBJ2-2; 9 bases are shared with TRBD1. Germline CDR1 reads SQVTM; CDR2 reads ANQGSEA. V was pared by 0 bases and J by 0 bases, with 11 bases of the junction left unmatched. This CDR3 contains 19 residues. In DNA form, the CDR3 reads TGCAGCGTTGAAGATCACCGGGACAGGGCCCTTTCGAACACCGGGGAGCTGTTTTTT. Translated: CSVEDHRDRALSNTGELFF.

This clonotype was seen at least ten times. The V call is TRBV9, the J call TRBJ1-6, with D perhaps TRBD1 (5 bases). The germline V gene encodes CDR1 SGDLS and CDR2 YYNGEE. V was trimmed by 3 bases and J by 8 bases, leaving 12 bases between them. The CDR3 is 14 residues long. CDR3 DNA: TGTGCCAGCAGCGAAAACCCGGGGGATTCACCCCTCCACTTT. Translation: CASSENPGDSPLHF.

In its sample, this clonotype was seen many times. The chain combines TRBV5-1 with TRBJ1-1; 7 bases are a match to TRBD1. This CDR3 has 15 residues. V lost 4 bases to trimming and J lost 3 bases; unmatched junction nucleotides: 9. CDR1 and CDR2 from the germline V gene are SGHRS and YFSETQ. The CDR3, as DNA: TGCGCCAGCAGCAGAGAGACAGGGAAGTACACTGAAGCTTTCTTT. This sequence encodes CASSRETGKYTEAFF.

This clonotype was picked up many times. The chain has TRBV5-1 and TRBJ2-4; TRBD1 is a possible D gene (5 bases). The germline gives CDR1 SGHRS, CDR2 YFSETQ. The V gene lost 3 bases and the J gene lost 7 bases, with 23 bases spanning the gap. The CDR3 contains 17 residues. The CDR3 coding sequence is TGCGCCAGCAGCTACGGTCAGGGTGGGGTAGTAAAGAACATTCAGTACTTC. Translating gives CASSYGQGGVVKNIQYF. Combining the CDR3 with reference TRBV5-1 and TRBJ2-4 gives the whole variable domain KAGVTQTPRYLIKTRGQQVTLSCSPISGHRSVSWYQQTPGQGLQFLFEYFSETQRNKGNFPGRFSGRQFSNSRSEMNVSTLELGDSALYLCASSYGQGGVVKNIQYFGAGTRLSVL.

This clonotype was seen at least ten times. The rearrangement uses TRBV20-1 and TRBJ2-3; 11 bases are shared with TRBD2. Losses at the gene ends were 3 bases for V and 6 bases for J; bases not matched to a gene: 11. The CDR3 contains 16 residues. Germline V gene sequence: CDR1 DFQATT, CDR2 SNEGSKA (reference sequence). The CDR3 region has the DNA TGCAGTGCTAGGGGTTTACTAGCGGGAGTTTACGATACGCAGTATTTT. This translates into CSARGLLAGVYDTQYF.

This clonotype has at least ten counts. The chain recombines TRBV29-1 with TRBJ2-7; a possible D gene is TRBD2 (6 bases). The germline gives CDR1 SQVTM, CDR2 ANQGSEA. The V end lost 6 bases, the J end lost 2 bases, and 14 bases lay between the germline ends. The CDR3 has 13 residues. The CDR3 here is CSVGGMETYEQYF. The CDR3 region has the DNA TGCAGCGTGGGCGGGATGGAGACCTACGAGCAGTACTTC.